This entry features one T cell receptor (beta chain) sequence. The sample originates from a study of T cell changes during pregnancy in multiple sclerosis. Clones were sequenced by immunoSEQ multiplex PCR, and TCRdb holds only the in-frame ones, with some missing. The table records 30,000 to 40,000 clones, 88% of them present only once. Germline values: CDR1 LNHDA, CDR2 SQIVND (reference sequence). Trimming removed 3 bases from V and 7 bases from J, with 7 bases in between. This CDR3 has 11 amino acids. The TCR was taken from a female donor with multiple sclerosis, enrolled in a pregnancy study. The J gene is TRBJ2-7, the V gene TRBV19, with D tentatively TRBD2 (5 bases). This specimen consisted of CD8+ T cells from peripheral blood mononuclear cells, obtained in the third trimester of pregnancy. The CDR3 loop is CASSIGGEQYF. The CDR3 DNA follows: TGTGCCAGTAGTATCGGCGGGGAGCAGTACTTC.